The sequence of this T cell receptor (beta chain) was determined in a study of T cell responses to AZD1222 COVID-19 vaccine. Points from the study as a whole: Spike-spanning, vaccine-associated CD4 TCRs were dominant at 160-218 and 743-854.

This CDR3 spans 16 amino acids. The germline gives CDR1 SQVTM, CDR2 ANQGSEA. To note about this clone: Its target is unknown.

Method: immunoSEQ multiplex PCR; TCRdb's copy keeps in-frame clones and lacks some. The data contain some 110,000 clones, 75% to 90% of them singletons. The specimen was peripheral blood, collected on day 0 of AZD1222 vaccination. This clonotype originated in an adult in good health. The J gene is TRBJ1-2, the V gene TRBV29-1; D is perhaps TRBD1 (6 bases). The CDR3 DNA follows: TGCAGTGCTCAAGTTCCCGTTCTCCTCAGGGGATATGGCTACACCTTC. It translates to CSAQVPVLLRGYGYTF.